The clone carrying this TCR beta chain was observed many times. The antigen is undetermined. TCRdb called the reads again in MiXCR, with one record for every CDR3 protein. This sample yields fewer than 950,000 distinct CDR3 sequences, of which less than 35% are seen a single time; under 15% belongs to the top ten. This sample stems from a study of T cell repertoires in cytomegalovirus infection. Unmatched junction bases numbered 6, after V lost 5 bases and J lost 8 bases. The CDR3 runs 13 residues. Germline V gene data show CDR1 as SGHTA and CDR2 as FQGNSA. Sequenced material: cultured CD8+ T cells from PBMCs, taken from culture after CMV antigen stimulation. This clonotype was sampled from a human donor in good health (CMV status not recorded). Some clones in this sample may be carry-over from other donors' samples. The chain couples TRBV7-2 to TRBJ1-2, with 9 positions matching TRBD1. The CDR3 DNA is TGTGCCAGCAGCCCACAGGGGGCAGGAGGCTACACCTTC. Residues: CASSPQGAGGYTF.